The 32 T cell receptor beta chains presented below share a single source sample, sequenced in a study of blood T cell repertoires in COVID-19. Clones were sequenced by immunoSEQ multiplex PCR, and TCRdb holds only the in-frame ones, with some missing. The sample carries roughly 180,000 clones, roughly 76% recorded once. Specimen: peripheral blood. These receptor sequences come from a woman in her thirties or forties with COVID-19, enrolled during active disease.

Remarks on this clone: At the DNA level, this CDR3 is encoded by other sequences in the same sample as well. The V gene is TRBV28, the J gene TRBJ1-2; 9 bases agree with TRBD1. V lost 6 bases to trimming and J lost 7 bases; unmatched junction nucleotides: 9. This CDR3 spans 14 amino acids. Germline CDR1 reads MDHEN; CDR2 reads SYDVKM. For the CDR3, the DNA is TGTGCCAGCAGGAACACGGGACAGGGAGGTGGCTACACCTTC. It yields the protein CASRNTGQGGGYTF.

The table lists this clone with many counts. The CDR3 bases are TGTGCCACCAGCAGAGACAGTCGGAGCTATGGCTACACCTTC. It codes for CATSRDSRSYGYTF. This chain joins TRBV15 and TRBJ1-2; D gene ambiguous. The CDR3 has 14 residues. V lost 0 bases and J 4 bases, leaving 9 bases between the germline ends. Per germline, CDR1 LNHNV and CDR2 YYDKDF (reference sequence).

The chain is built from TRBV5-1 and TRBJ1-4; maybe TRBD1 (5 bases). This CDR3 contains 16 residues. Germline V gene lookup returns CDR1 SGHRS and CDR2 YFSETQ. V was trimmed by 4 bases and J by 8 bases, leaving 21 bases between them. CDR3 protein: CASSPPGGTGGEKLFF. The CDR3 DNA sequence: TGCGCCAGCAGCCCCCCTGGGGGAACGGGAGGAGAAAAACTGTTTTTT.

V is TRBV28 and J is TRBJ1-2; D not resolved. Germline CDR1 reads MDHEN; CDR2 reads SYDVKM. There are 13 residues in the CDR3. Trimming took off 6 bases at V and 4 bases at J, with 12 bases between the two ends. CDR3 sequence (DNA): TGTGCCAGCAGCCTGCGGCCTACCTATGGCTACACCTTC. This sequence encodes CASSLRPTYGYTF.

The CDR3 here is CAISAAGLGQSTEAFF. The CDR3 bases are TGTGCCATCAGTGCAGCGGGCCTGGGACAGAGCACTGAAGCTTTCTTT. The J gene is TRBJ1-1, the V gene TRBV10-3; 7 nucleotides line up with TRBD1. CDR1 and CDR2 (germline): ENHRY, SYGVKD. The J segment lost 4 bases and the V segment lost 4 bases, leaving 12 bases of the junction unmatched. The CDR3 is 16 amino acids.

This clone was counted a few times. V usage is TRBV27 and J usage is TRBJ2-1; TRBD2 aligns across 10 bases. This CDR3 spans 15 amino acids. V trimming: 3 bases; J trimming: 9 bases; junction bases outside the gene matches: 8. From germline, CDR1 is MNHEY and CDR2 SMNVEV (reference sequence). The CDR3 region is CASSLVRLAGAEQFF. CDR3 sequence (DNA): TGTGCCAGCAGTTTGGTACGTCTAGCGGGAGCTGAGCAGTTCTTC.

This chain uses TRBV2 with TRBJ1-1, with no clear D. From germline, CDR1 is SNHLY and CDR2 FYNNEI. CDR3 size: 12 residues. The germline V and J ends were trimmed by 2 bases and 6 bases, with 7 bases remaining between them. The CDR3: CASSETGSEAFF. The CDR3 DNA reads as TGTGCCAGCAGTGAAACGGGATCTGAAGCTTTCTTT.

This chain links TRBV30 with TRBJ2-1; unclear D gene. Germline V gene sequence: CDR1 GTSNPN, CDR2 SVGIG (reference sequence). The CDR3 extends over 15 amino acids. The V end lost 0 bases, the J end lost 0 bases, and 9 bases lay between the germline ends. In DNA, the CDR3 is TGTGCCTGGAGTGTACTTTTGAGCTCCTACAATGAGCAGTTCTTC. It is translated as CAWSVLLSSYNEQFF.

Of note for this clone: In the same sample, other DNA sequences code for this CDR3. CDR3 sequence (DNA): TGTGCCAGCACCCCTCGAGGGAATTCCTACGAGCAGTACTTC. It translates to CASTPRGNSYEQYF. The chain employs TRBV27 and TRBJ2-7, with D possibly TRBD2 on 5 matching bases. This CDR3 contains 14 residues. CDR1 is MNHEY, CDR2 SMNVEV, per germline (reference sequence). The ends were cut back, 7 bases at V and 1 base at J, with 14 bases in the middle.

The chain combines TRBV28 with TRBJ2-3, with TRBD1 as a possible D gene (5 bases). The V and J ends lost 3 bases and 2 bases respectively, with 9 bases between them. CDR3 length: 14 residues. CDR1 MDHEN and CDR2 SYDVKM come from the germline V gene. The CDR3 nucleotides read TGTGCCAGCAGTTTTATACAGGCCACAGATACGCAGTATTTT. Amino acid sequence: CASSFIQATDTQYF.

This chain uses TRBV27 with TRBJ2-7; TRBD2 matches 8 bases. CDR3 size: 13 residues. Germline CDR1 reads MNHEY; CDR2 reads SMNVEV (reference sequence). V gave up 3 bases and J gave up 3 bases; unmatched junction bases: 1. CDR3: CASSLGLDYEQYF. CDR3 nucleotide sequence: TGTGCCAGCAGTTTGGGACTAGACTACGAGCAGTACTTC.

The chain uses TRBV18 and TRBJ2-3, with TRBD2 identical over 11 bases. The ends lost 0 bases at V and 6 bases at J; junction bases unmatched: 8. The CDR3 loop spans 17 amino acids. CDR1 and CDR2 (germline): KGHSH, LQKENI. CDR3 protein: CASSPPGLAGGFDTQYF. The CDR3 DNA is TGTGCCAGCTCACCACCTGGGCTAGCGGGAGGATTTGATACGCAGTATTTT.

The chain joins TRBV12-3 or TRBV12-4 to TRBJ1-2; no reliable D call. The V end lost 8 bases, the J end lost 5 bases, and 12 bases lay between the germline ends. CDR3 length: 12 residues. This chain's CDR3 is CASGTVAYGYTF. The CDR3 DNA is TGTGCCAGCGGCACAGTGGCGTATGGCTACACCTTC.

The chain couples TRBV28 to TRBJ1-1; TRBD1 aligns across 7 bases. The germline CDR1 and CDR2 sequences are MDHEN and SYDVKM. This CDR3 is 12 amino acids long. J was trimmed by 10 bases and V by 4 bases; bases with no gene match: 6. The CDR3 loop reads CASSYDRAGAFF. Here the CDR3 DNA reads TGTGCCAGCAGTTACGACAGGGCGGGAGCTTTCTTT.

The genes are TRBV5-4 and TRBJ1-2, with D uncertain. The V gene's germline CDR1 is SGHNT and CDR2 YYREEE (reference sequence). This CDR3 comprises 13 residues. V was pared by 0 bases and J by 3 bases, with 6 bases between. CDR3 DNA: TGTGCCAGCAGCTTGGACGGTTACTATGGCTACACCTTC. This encodes CASSLDGYYGYTF.

V and J are TRBV2 and TRBJ2-7, with 8 bases fitting TRBD1. V shed 10 bases, J shed 3 bases, and the junction held 5 bases outside the gene matches. Looked up from germline, CDR1 is SNHLY and CDR2 is FYNNEI. This CDR3 region has 12 residues. Written as DNA, the CDR3 is TGTGCCACCGCGACAGGGGACTACGAGCAGTACTTC. Protein product: CATATGDYEQYF.

The V and J genes are TRBV28 and TRBJ1-5, with D unresolved. The CDR3 is 13 residues long. Germline V gene data show CDR1 as MDHEN and CDR2 as SYDVKM. Between the trimmed V and J ends, which lost 7 bases and 3 bases, there was a span of 10 bases. Written as DNA, the CDR3 is TGTGCCAGCACCCCGGAGTCCAATCAGCCCCAGCATTTT. This translates into CASTPESNQPQHF. The full variable domain, its missing parts supplied by reference TRBV28 and TRBJ1-5, is DVKVTQSSRYLVKRTGEKVFLECVQDMDHENMFWYRQDPGLGLRLIYFSYDVKMKEKGDIPEGYSVSREKKERFSLILESASTNQTSMYLCASTPESNQPQHFGDGTRLSIL.

The chain recombines TRBV11-3 with TRBJ2-1; TRBD1 agrees at 7 bases. The V segment lost 5 bases and the J segment 0 bases; nucleotides outside the gene matches: 4. The CDR3 consists of 15 residues. CDR1 SGHNT and CDR2 YENEEA come from the germline V gene. In DNA form, the CDR3 reads TGTGCCAGCAGCCGGGACAGAAGCTCCTACAATGAGCAGTTCTTC. It specifies CASSRDRSSYNEQFF.

The chain links TRBV5-1 to TRBJ2-3, with TRBD1 identical over 7 bases. Per germline, CDR1 SGHRS and CDR2 YFSETQ. With 4 bases clipped from V and 6 bases from J, the junction kept 11 bases outside the gene matches. The CDR3 is made up of 15 amino acids. CDR3 sequence (DNA): TGCGCCAGCAGCCGTGGACAGGCGGGTGAGGATACGCAGTATTTT. Its translation is CASSRGQAGEDTQYF.

The V and J genes are TRBV30 and TRBJ2-5; TRBD1 matches at 9 bases. Per the germline V gene, CDR1 is GTSNPN and CDR2 is SVGIG (reference sequence). V lost 4 bases to trimming and J lost 5 bases; unmatched junction nucleotides: 8. The CDR3 length is 14 residues. This CDR3 is CAWTPGTGHETQYF. The DNA of the CDR3 is TGTGCCTGGACCCCTGGGACAGGGCATGAGACCCAGTACTTC.

The rearrangement links TRBV5-5 to TRBJ2-6, with 11 bases fitting TRBD2. Germline V gives CDR1 SGHKS, CDR2 YYEKEE (reference sequence). V gave up 2 bases and J gave up 0 bases; unmatched junction bases: 7. CDR3 length equals 19 residues. The CDR3, as DNA: TGTGCCAGCAGCTTAGGGCCTAGCGGGGGGCCCTCTGGGGCCAACGTCCTGACTTTC. This codes for CASSLGPSGGPSGANVLTF.

CDR3 sequence (DNA): TGTGCCAGCAGCCTCGACAGCGAAAAACTGTTTTTT. It specifies CASSLDSEKLFF. The chain has TRBV6-5 and TRBJ1-4, with D perhaps matching TRBD1 (5 bases). Germline V CDR1 and CDR2: MNHEY, SVGAGI. Trimming pared 6 bases from V and 8 bases from J, leaving 10 bases between. The CDR3 loop spans 12 amino acids.

The chain joins TRBV28 to TRBJ2-3; 7 positions agree with TRBD1. With 5 bases clipped from V and 4 bases from J, the junction kept 9 bases outside the gene matches. CDR3 size: 15 residues. Germline V CDR1 and CDR2: MDHEN, SYDVKM. CDR3 coding DNA: TGTGCCAGCAGTCGTAGGACAGGCCTGGCAGATACGCAGTATTTT. Protein: CASSRRTGLADTQYF.

The chain carries TRBV30 and TRBJ2-1, with a possible D match to TRBD2 (5 bases). The germline V gene has CDR1 GTSNPN and CDR2 SVGIG (reference sequence). V shed 4 bases and J shed 6 bases, with 13 bases lying between them. CDR3 size: 13 residues. CDR3 DNA: TGTGCCTGGACCCCGGGAACCTTCAATGAGCAGTTCTTC. This translates into CAWTPGTFNEQFF.

This clone was counted only a few times. The CDR3 is CASSSQGARQPQHF. For the CDR3, the DNA is TGTGCCAGCAGTTCACAGGGGGCACGACAGCCCCAGCATTTT. The chain couples TRBV28 to TRBJ1-5; 9 bases align to TRBD1. CDR1 and CDR2 from the germline V gene are MDHEN and SYDVKM. This CDR3 is built from 14 residues. Trimming cost V 4 bases and J 7 bases; bases outside gene matches: 5.

The chain couples TRBV7-9 to TRBJ1-4, with D possibly TRBD1 on 6 matching bases. CDR1 SEHNR and CDR2 FQNEAQ come from the germline V gene (reference sequence). The CDR3 consists of 17 residues. Trimming shortened V by 5 bases and J by 7 bases, and 23 bases separated the two germline ends. The CDR3 nucleotides read TGTGCCAGCAGCCGACGCGACGGGGCAGGGGTCCGTGAAAAACTGTTTTTT. This sequence encodes CASSRRDGAGVREKLFF.

This clone has a single count. CDR3 sequence (DNA): TGTGCCAGCAGTAAAGGACAGAGCACAGATACGCAGTATTTT. Translating gives CASSKGQSTDTQYF. The V call is TRBV2, the J call TRBJ2-3; D is possibly TRBD1 (6 bases). This CDR3 is 14 amino acids long. Germline assignment: CDR1 SNHLY and CDR2 FYNNEI. Deletions cut 5 bases from V and 0 bases from J, with 9 bases between.

J is TRBJ2-3 and V is TRBV28, with D possibly TRBD1 on 6 matching bases. The CDR3 has 14 residues. V was pared by 3 bases and J by 3 bases, with 10 bases between. Per germline, CDR1 MDHEN and CDR2 SYDVKM. CDR3 coding DNA: TGTGCCAGCAGTTTTTTGGGGGCGACAGATACGCAGTATTTT. Encoded protein: CASSFLGATDTQYF.

The table lists this clone with a count of one. This rearrangement joins TRBV5-1 to TRBJ2-1, with D perhaps TRBD2 (6 bases). In germline, CDR1 is SGHRS, CDR2 YFSETQ. V lost 1 base to trimming and J lost 4 bases, with 18 bases between them. This CDR3 has 17 residues. The CDR3 is CASSLFFGSSRYNEQFF. Here the CDR3 DNA reads TGCGCCAGCAGCTTGTTTTTCGGGAGTAGCCGTTACAATGAGCAGTTCTTC.

The chain has TRBV28 and TRBJ1-1; D remains unclear. CDR1 is MDHEN and CDR2 is SYDVKM in the germline V gene. Trimming left V 5 bases short and J 0 bases short, with 7 bases between. The CDR3 consists of 13 residues. The CDR3 DNA is TGTGCCAGCAGTGGGCCAATGAACACTGAAGCTTTCTTT. Translation gives CASSGPMNTEAFF.

The chain couples TRBV19 to TRBJ1-5, with D possibly TRBD1 on 6 matching bases. V was clipped by 6 bases and J by 5 bases, with 11 bases between them. The CDR3 runs 13 residues. Germline CDR1 LNHDA, CDR2 SQIVND (reference sequence). This CDR3 reads CASSFYRDQPQHF. The CDR3 nucleotides read TGTGCCAGTAGCTTCTACAGGGATCAGCCCCAGCATTTT.

CDR3 bases: TGTGCCAGCAGCTCCTCCTTAGCACTAGCGGGGGCCGGGGCGGCCCAGTACTTC. Amino acids: CASSSSLALAGAGAAQYF. The genes are TRBV7-9 and TRBJ2-5; 11 nucleotides match TRBD2. Germline CDR1 SEHNR, CDR2 FQNEAQ (reference sequence). V lost 4 bases, J lost 9 bases, and 19 bases stayed unmatched. The CDR3 consists of 18 residues.